This TCR beta chain comes out of a study of T cells in Graves' hyperthyroidism and ophthalmopathy. Amplification of TCR beta CDR3 regions was performed using RNA transcripts as template. HTBI primers were used for first-round RT-PCR of the TCR CDR3. TCRdb re-called the multiplex PCR reads with MiXCR, one entry per CDR3 protein. The data show roughly 500,000 distinct CDR3 sequences, with over 11% seen just once and almost 6% held by the top ten. This clonotype was seen ten or more times. The target antigen is unknown. Germline values: CDR1 DFQATT, CDR2 SNEGSKA (reference sequence). Between the trimmed V and J ends, which lost 5 bases and 0 bases, there was a span of 7 bases. This CDR3 has 13 amino acids. Findings and limits, study-wide: Median prediction lead before ophthalmopathy onset was about 6.3 months with the model. Clonotypes that were expanded in thyroid above 0.001 mostly appeared in blood too.

Exclusion of patients followed from uncontrolled infection, other autoimmune disease, pregnancy or lactation. This sample holds PBMCs from approximately 9 ml fresh peripheral blood. The sequence derives from a woman aged 30 to 39 with Graves' hyperthyroidism that later progressed to Graves' ophthalmopathy. Sequenced: blood. J is TRBJ1-4 and V is TRBV20-1, with D uncertain. The CDR3 region has the DNA TGCAGTGCTTTAGGTGCAACTAATGAAAAACTGTTTTTT. Protein product: CSALGATNEKLFF.